This T cell receptor beta chain comes out of a study of control samples from healthy donors and cancer patients. Measured with immunoSEQ multiplex PCR; TCRdb has only the in-frame clones, and not every one. The sample yields approximately 190,000 clones, 90% to 95% seen once. Deletions cut 1 base from V and 9 bases from J, with 13 bases between. The CDR3 contains 14 residues. Germline-derived CDR1 and CDR2 are LGHDT and YNNKEL (reference sequence). Sequencing was performed on blood. The origin of this receptor is a man between 25 and 39 years old in good health. This chain links TRBV3-1 (or the pseudogene TRBV3-2) with TRBJ2-1, with D unclear. This chain's CDR3 is CASSQVSPSLEQFF. CDR3 sequence (DNA): TGTGCCAGCAGCCAAGTCTCCCCCAGCCTTGAGCAGTTCTTC.